The sequence of this T cell receptor beta chain was determined in a study of glioma-infiltrating T cells. This clonotype came up many times. Its antigen is as yet unknown. The CDR3 is made up of 13 amino acids. Trimming pared 5 bases from V and 6 bases from J, leaving 11 bases between. Germline assignment: CDR1 MGHDK and CDR2 SYGVNS. Amplification of TCR alpha and beta CDR3 regions from RNA used iRepertoire nested multiplex PCR. TCRdb re-called the multiplex PCR reads through MiXCR, storing one row per CDR3 protein. The sample lists approximately 400,000 distinct CDR3 sequences; about 40% were seen once. Study-level findings and limits: Tissue and blood shared very few CDR3 sequences.

This chain connects TRBV25-1 to TRBJ1-5; D gene uncertain. The TCR sequence derives from a human donor with low-grade glioma or glioblastoma, undergoing nonglioma brain surgery, or in good health (not recorded which). Sequenced: glioma tissue, nonneoplastic brain tissue, or PBMCs (not recorded which). The CDR3 is CASSPVIGQPQHF. The CDR3, as DNA: TGTGCCAGCAGTCCCGTGATTGGTCAGCCCCAGCATTTT.